Listed here is a single TCR beta chain. Antigen unknown. Extraction yielded at least 6 micrograms of total RNA per sample. This specimen comes from a study of blood T cells in healthy people across ages. Study background: Template switching retrieved approximately one barcoded beta molecule for each two T cells.

V was shortened by 2 bases and J by 6 bases, with 13 bases between the two germline ends. CDR1 is SGHAT and CDR2 is FQDESV in the germline V gene (reference sequence). This CDR3 region has 14 residues. Next came a second PCR, run for roughly 6 to 11 cycles, which used a sample-barcoded 5' primer along with a J-beta primer mix. Via MiXCR, TCRdb re-called the 5' RACE reads, giving one row per CDR3 protein. The sample holds just under 750,000 distinct CDR3 sequences, about 20% seen once. General observations from the study: Naive CD4+ cells and diversity were both higher in long-lived donors than in aged donors.

The chain employs TRBV11-1 and TRBJ1-2, with TRBD1 as a possible D gene (5 bases). The origin of this receptor is a man aged 70-80 years in good health. The sequencing input was blood. CDR3 residues: CASSLIQGADGYTF. DNA for the CDR3: TGTGCCAGCAGCTTAATACAAGGGGCGGATGGCTACACCTTC.